This T cell receptor (beta chain) derives from a study of human CD8 memory T cell subsets. By UMI-labeled 5' RACE, the TCR beta libraries were made. Authors' methods: Libraries were built for TCR beta, and each one held between about 2,900 and 18,000 functional CDR3 beta clonotypes. TCRdb reprocessed the 5' RACE reads and stores each CDR3 protein as one record, lacking DNA. TCRdb's processing, not the authors' own work, is the source of the V and J calls. This listing includes a few thousand distinct CDR3 sequences. Germline CDR1 is LNHDA and CDR2 is SQIVND (reference sequence). The CDR3 is 16 residues long. PBMC originated from healthy-donor buffy coats. The authors enriched total CD8+ T cells by negative magnetic separation. Duplicate vials of some 140,000 sorted CD8+ T cells per subset supplied the RNA.

What was sequenced was CD8+ effector memory T cells (TEM) sorted from PBMCs. This sample's subset: effector memory CD8 T cells, CCR7- CD45RO+ CD95+. This chain uses TRBV19 with TRBJ2-5; TCRdb calls TRBD1, which cannot be checked without DNA. This clonotype was obtained from a human donor in good health. The CDR3: CASSPTPGQAVGTQYF.